This TCR beta chain was profiled in a study of blood T cell repertoires in COVID-19. Trimming took 4 bases from V and 2 from J; bases not matched to a gene: 5. This CDR3 has 16 residues. The V gene's germline CDR1 is MNHNY and CDR2 SVGAGI (reference sequence). TCRdb's copy holds only in-frame clones and misses some; the assay was immunoSEQ multiplex PCR. Among 70,000 to 95,000 clones listed, 75% to 90% were seen once. Sequenced input: peripheral blood. The sequence derives from a human donor in a cohort sampled during active COVID-19. This chain joins TRBV6-6 and TRBJ2-1; 10 bases agree with TRBD2. This CDR3 is CASSFKSGGAYNEQFF. Here the CDR3 DNA reads TGTGCCAGCAGTTTCAAAAGCGGGGGGGCCTACAATGAGCAGTTCTTC.